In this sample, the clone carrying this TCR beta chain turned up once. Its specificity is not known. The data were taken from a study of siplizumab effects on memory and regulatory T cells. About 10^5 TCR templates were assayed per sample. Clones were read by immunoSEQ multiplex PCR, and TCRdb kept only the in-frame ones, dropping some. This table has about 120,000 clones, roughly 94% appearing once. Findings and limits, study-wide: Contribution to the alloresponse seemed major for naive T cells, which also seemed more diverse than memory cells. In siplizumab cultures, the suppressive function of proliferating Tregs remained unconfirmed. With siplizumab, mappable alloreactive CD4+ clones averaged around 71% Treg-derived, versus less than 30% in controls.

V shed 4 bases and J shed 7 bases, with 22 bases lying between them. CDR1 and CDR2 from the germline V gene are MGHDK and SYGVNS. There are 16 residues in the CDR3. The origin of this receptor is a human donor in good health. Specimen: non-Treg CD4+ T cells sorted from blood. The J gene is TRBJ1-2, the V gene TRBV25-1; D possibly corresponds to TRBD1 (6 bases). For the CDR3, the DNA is TGTGCCAGCAGTGCGGAAAGACAGGTTCCTTTTGGTGGCTACACCTTC. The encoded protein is CASSAERQVPFGGYTF.